These T cell receptor beta chains were read from a single sample in a study of cytomegalovirus exposure and HLA in healthy donors. Sequenced by immunoSEQ multiplex PCR; TCRdb stores in-frame clones only, minus some. This sample has about 130,000 clones; 75% to 90% occur once, and the top ten carry 6.2%. The sample was PBMCs. The receptors originated from a woman between 25 and 40 years old in good health and CMV-seropositive. Both conserved end residues are part of each CDR3. A D gene is named only where the DNA matches it firmly. Size is stated for part of the rows, as once, few or many counts, or as a class when the clone is expanded.

d_call	cdr3_length	clone_size	v_call	j_call	cdr3_aa	cdr3_nt
-	15	-	TRBV7-6	TRBJ2-2	CASSKSGSNTGELFF	TGTGCCAGCAGCAAATCAGGCTCGAACACCGGGGAGCTGTTTTTT
TRBD2	15	-	TRBV7-2	TRBJ2-1	CASSSRLAGYNEQFF	TGTGCCAGCAGCTCGCGACTAGCGGGGTACAATGAGCAGTTCTTC
TRBD2	15	-	TRBV7-3	TRBJ2-1	CASSPLAGVNNEQFF	TGTGCCAGCAGCCCACTAGCGGGAGTCAACAATGAGCAGTTCTTC
TRBD1	14	-	TRBV28	TRBJ2-7	CASSSGQGGYEQYF	TGTGCCAGCAGTTCCGGACAGGGTGGGTACGAGCAGTACTTC
-	12	-	TRBV2	TRBJ2-1	CASSEQGYEQFF	TGTGCCAGCAGTGAACAGGGCTATGAGCAGTTCTTC
TRBD2	16	-	TRBV12-5	TRBJ2-3	CASGLVTSGGTDTQYF	TGTGCTAGTGGTTTGGTGACTAGCGGGGGGACAGATACGCAGTATTTT
-	15	-	TRBV19	TRBJ1-3	CASSTRGYSGNTIYF	TGTGCCAGTAGCACCCGGGGTTACTCTGGAAACACCATATATTTT
TRBD2	15	-	TRBV5-1	TRBJ2-5	CASSLTAGTRETQYF	TGCGCCAGCAGCTTAACAGCGGGGACGCGGGAGACCCAGTACTTC
-	15	-	TRBV19	TRBJ2-5	CASSAQGGIGETQYF	TGTGCCAGTAGTGCGCAGGGGGGAATTGGGGAGACCCAGTACTTC
TRBD2	17	-	TRBV11-1	TRBJ2-2	CASSPTIAGGKTGELFF	TGTGCCAGCAGCCCCACAATAGCGGGAGGAAAGACCGGGGAGCTGTTTTTT
-	12	few	TRBV2	TRBJ2-7	CASSADINEQYF	TGTGCCAGCAGTGCCGACATAAACGAGCAGTACTTC
-	15	-	TRBV2	TRBJ2-7	CASTDTGRGEYEQYF	TGTGCCAGCACCGACACGGGCAGGGGAGAATACGAGCAGTACTTC
-	10	-	TRBV29-1	TRBJ2-5	CSVEQETQYF	TGCAGCGTTGAGCAGGAGACCCAGTACTTC
-	15	-	TRBV18	TRBJ1-3	CASSPTDTSGNTIYF	TGTGCCAGCTCCCCGACAGACACCTCTGGAAACACCATATATTTT
-	16	-	TRBV7-8	TRBJ1-5	CASSLRGLRANQPQHF	TGTGCCAGCAGCTTACGGGGATTGAGGGCCAATCAGCCCCAGCATTTT
TRBD2	18	-	TRBV7-8	TRBJ2-3	CASSLVGLAGGSGDTQYF	TGTGCCAGCAGCTTAGTGGGACTAGCGGGAGGGTCCGGGGATACGCAGTATTTT
TRBD1	16	-	TRBV18	TRBJ1-2	CASSQQGNKANYGYTF	TGTGCCAGCTCACAACAGGGGAATAAGGCTAACTATGGCTACACCTTC
TRBD1	15	-	TRBV7-6	TRBJ1-1	CASSFVRGFFAEAFF	TGTGCCAGCAGCTTCGTCAGGGGGTTTTTCGCTGAAGCTTTCTTT
TRBD2	17	-	TRBV27	TRBJ2-3	CASSLWTSGGARDTQYF	TGTGCCAGCAGTCTCTGGACTAGCGGGGGGGCCAGGGATACGCAGTATTTT
TRBD2	14	once	TRBV7-2	TRBJ2-1	CASSPRTRYNEQFF	TGTGCCAGCAGTCCAAGGACTAGATACAATGAGCAGTTCTTC
-	12	-	TRBV5-5	TRBJ2-7	CASSLERGEQYF	TGTGCCAGCAGCTTGGAACGAGGCGAGCAGTACTTC